These 2 T cell receptor beta chains share one sample of origin, sequenced in a study of T cell responses to AZD1222 COVID-19 vaccine. Clones were read by immunoSEQ multiplex PCR, and TCRdb kept only the in-frame ones, dropping some. Altogether 130,000 to 150,000 clones are present, around 93% being singletons, with the ten largest covering approximately 2.1%. Specimen: peripheral blood, collected on day 0 of AZD1222 vaccination. The receptors come from an adult in good health.

The rearrangement links TRBV9 to TRBJ2-2; 10 nucleotides agree with TRBD2. V gave up 6 bases and J gave up 4 bases; unmatched junction bases: 6. The CDR3 loop spans 15 amino acids. Germline CDR1 reads SGDLS; CDR2 reads YYNGEE. The CDR3 loop reads CASTETSGFTGELFF. CDR3 sequence (DNA): TGTGCCAGCACCGAGACTAGCGGGTTCACCGGGGAGCTGTTTTTT.

The chain has TRBV28 and TRBJ2-5; D is unclear. V dropped 4 bases and J dropped 0 bases, with 12 bases sitting between them. CDR3 length equals 15 residues. The germline V gene has CDR1 MDHEN and CDR2 SYDVKM. This CDR3 is CASSSPTEYQETQYF. The CDR3 region has the DNA TGTGCCAGCAGTTCCCCTACTGAATACCAAGAGACCCAGTACTTC.